The 23 T cell receptor beta chains below come from one sample, sequenced in a study of blood T cells in healthy people across ages. A J-beta primer mix and a sample-barcoded 5' primer were used in a second PCR of roughly 7 to 12 cycles. TCRdb itself ran the 5' RACE reads through MiXCR, one entry per CDR3 protein. This sample has about 1 million distinct CDR3 sequences, with 35% to 55% found just once. Input material: blood. The receptors derive from a woman aged 55-75 years in good health.

This clonotype occurred many times. The chain recombines TRBV10-3 with TRBJ2-7; 7 positions match TRBD1. Germline V gene lookup returns CDR1 ENHRY and CDR2 SYGVKD. After removal of 8 bases from V and 1 base from J, the junction contained 2 bases not matched to a gene. This CDR3 has 12 amino acids. The CDR3 loop reads CAIQGDSYEQYF. In DNA form, the CDR3 reads TGTGCCATCCAGGGGGATTCCTACGAGCAGTACTTC.

Only a few counts were recorded for this clonotype. The chain has TRBV20-1 and TRBJ1-1, with D perhaps matching TRBD1 (5 bases). Germline lookup yields CDR1 DFQATT and CDR2 SNEGSKA (reference sequence). This CDR3 is 15 amino acids long. Deletions cut 3 bases from V and 1 base from J, with 15 bases between. For the CDR3, the DNA is TGCAGTGCTAGGATTTTAGGACACAGGAACACTGAAGCTTTCTTT. Translating gives CSARILGHRNTEAFF.

This clonotype was seen many times. The chain recombines TRBV4-2 with TRBJ2-3; 11 nucleotides match TRBD2. This CDR3 contains 19 residues. J lost 2 bases, V lost 4 bases, and 14 bases had no gene match. Germline V gene data show CDR1 as LGHNA and CDR2 as YNFKEQ. CDR3 nucleotide sequence: TGTGCCAGCAGCCCAGAAGGGGGAAAGACTAGCGGGAACACAGATACGCAGTATTTT. Protein: CASSPEGGKTSGNTDTQYF.

This chain joins TRBV11-2 and TRBJ2-3, with 12 bases matching TRBD2. V was pared by 3 bases and J by 5 bases, with 15 bases of the junction left unmatched. The CDR3 is 19 amino acids. The germline gives CDR1 SGHAT, CDR2 FQNNGV. The DNA for the CDR3 is TGTGCCAGCAGCTTTTTGGCCCGCCATGGACTAGCGGGACGAGATACGCAGTATTTT. Protein: CASSFLARHGLAGRDTQYF.

In regard to this clonotype: The junction differs from germline at one of its ends, possibly a read error. The rearrangement joins TRBV27 to TRBJ1-4; D perhaps matches TRBD1 (6 bases). CDR1 MNHEY and CDR2 SMNVEV come from the germline V gene (reference sequence). The CDR3 totals 15 residues. The CDR3 region has the DNA TGTACCAGCAGTTTATTAACAGGGCCTAATGAAAAACTGTTTTTT. Translation: CTSSLLTGPNEKLFF.

The V and J genes are TRBV3-1 and TRBJ2-1, with 9 bases that match TRBD1. This CDR3 has 11 residues. Germline CDR1 LGHDT, CDR2 YNNKEL (reference sequence). With V trimmed by 6 bases and J by 14 bases, 5 bases remained unmatched. CDR3 sequence reads: CASSAGQGKFF. The CDR3 DNA is TGTGCCAGCAGTGCAGGACAGGGGAAGTTCTTC.

This clonotype was detected once. Since a much larger clone is just one base distant, this may be a read error. The rearrangement joins TRBV13 to TRBJ2-1; tentative D call: TRBD2 (6 bases). CDR1 PRHDT and CDR2 FYEKMQ come from the germline V gene (reference sequence). There are 16 residues in the CDR3. Trimming took off 8 bases at V and 2 bases at J, with 19 bases between the two ends. The CDR3 region is CASRQAGRRPYNEQFF. CDR3 sequence (DNA): TGTGCCAGCCGTCAAGCGGGCAGGCGCCCCTACAATGAGCAGTTCTTC.

There are a few counts of this clonotype. The V call is TRBV14, the J call TRBJ2-1, with TRBD1 matching 10 bases. Germline CDR1 SGHDN, CDR2 FVKESK. V shed 4 bases, J shed 2 bases, and the junction held 5 bases outside the gene matches. The CDR3 runs 16 residues. This CDR3 is CASSPPGQGTYNEQFF. DNA of the CDR3: TGTGCCAGCAGCCCTCCGGGACAGGGGACCTACAATGAGCAGTTCTTC.

In this sample, this clonotype turned up once. The rearrangement links TRBV27 to TRBJ2-1, with a weak D call TRBD1 (5 bases). The CDR3 contains 17 residues. V was trimmed by 6 bases and J by 0 bases, leaving 18 bases between them. Germline V lookup: CDR1 MNHEY, CDR2 SMNVEV (reference sequence). The CDR3 bases are TGTGCCAGCAGCAACCCGACAGCCCAACTCTCCTACAATGAGCAGTTCTTC. This encodes CASSNPTAQLSYNEQFF.

The chain employs TRBV10-3 and TRBJ2-1; 14 positions agree with TRBD2. Germline CDR1 is ENHRY and CDR2 is SYGVKD. V lost 4 bases, J lost 4 bases, and 9 bases stayed unmatched. The CDR3 contains 18 residues. The DNA for the CDR3 is TGTGCCATCAGTGTTCTCGGGACTAGCGGGAGTCCTTACAATGAGCAGTTCTTC. It yields the protein CAISVLGTSGSPYNEQFF.

The V and J genes are TRBV11-2 and TRBJ1-6; TRBD1 is a possible D gene (6 bases). Germline V gene data show CDR1 as SGHAT and CDR2 as FQNNGV. The CDR3 contains 15 residues. V lost 6 bases, J lost 7 bases, and 16 bases lay in between. This CDR3 is CASRSTGNRNSPLHF. The DNA of the CDR3 is TGTGCCAGCAGATCTACAGGGAATAGAAATTCACCCCTCCACTTT.

The chain couples TRBV11-2 to TRBJ2-5; perhaps TRBD1 as D (5 bases). This CDR3 comprises 15 residues. Germline CDR1 is SGHAT and CDR2 is FQNNGV. V dropped 8 bases and J dropped 0 bases, with 16 bases sitting between them. The CDR3 DNA reads TGTGCCAGCGGGTTTCGACAGAAACACCAAGAGACCCAGTACTTC. Translating gives CASGFRQKHQETQYF.

As DNA, the CDR3 is TGTGCCAGCAGCTTACCGTGGCGCTCTCGACATAGGAACATTCAGTACTTC. Amino acid sequence: CASSLPWRSRHRNIQYF. V and J are TRBV7-3 and TRBJ2-4; no definite D call. The CDR3 extends over 17 amino acids. Germline CDR1 and CDR2: SGHTA and FQGTGA. V lost 2 bases, J lost 7 bases, and 21 bases lay in between.

V and J are TRBV20-1 and TRBJ2-5, with D possibly being TRBD2 (6 bases). Germline lookup yields CDR1 DFQATT and CDR2 SNEGSKA (reference sequence). Trimming took off 2 bases at V and 5 bases at J, with 15 bases between the two ends. This CDR3 is built from 14 residues. The CDR3 reads CSARRDWARETQYF. The CDR3 DNA sequence: TGCAGTGCTAGACGGGACTGGGCCCGGGAGACCCAGTACTTC.

This clonotype occurred a few times. This rearrangement joins TRBV20-1 to TRBJ2-4; D unresolved. The V end was cut by 4 bases, the J end by 0 bases, with 10 bases between. Germline V gene data show CDR1 as DFQATT and CDR2 as SNEGSKA (reference sequence). The CDR3 is 14 residues long. CDR3 coding DNA: TGCAGTGCTAACAAGGACCCAGCCAAAAACATTCAGTACTTC. It is translated as CSANKDPAKNIQYF.

This chain joins TRBV7-6 and TRBJ2-7; no definite D call. Germline V CDR1 and CDR2: SGHVS, FNYEAQ. Trimming took 5 bases from V and 1 from J, leaving 9 bases between them. The CDR3 spans 13 residues. The CDR3 sequence: CASSRSNSYEQYF. The CDR3 nucleotides read TGTGCCAGCAGCCGAAGTAATTCCTACGAGCAGTACTTC. Variable domain in full (rest from reference TRBV7-6 and TRBJ2-7): GAGVSQSPRYKVTKRGQDVALRCDPISGHVSLYWYRQALGQGPEFLTYFNYEAQQDKSGLPNDRFSAERPEGSISTLTIQRTEQRDSAMYRCASSRSNSYEQYFGPGTRLTVT.

J is TRBJ2-3 and V is TRBV12-3 or TRBV12-4; 8 bases map to TRBD2. V shed 5 bases and J 1 base; nucleotides not matched to a gene: 5. The CDR3 is 15 amino acids. CDR3 in amino acids: CASSAPGLGTDTQYF. The CDR3 DNA follows: TGTGCCAGCAGTGCGCCGGGACTAGGCACAGATACGCAGTATTTT.

In its sample, this clonotype was seen a few times. The chain recombines TRBV27 with TRBJ2-1; tentative D call: TRBD2 (7 bases). V lost 1 base to trimming and J lost 3 bases, with 16 bases between them. The CDR3 is made up of 17 amino acids. Germline V gene data show CDR1 as MNHEY and CDR2 as SMNVEV (reference sequence). The CDR3 protein is CASSLYWGLADYNEQFF. Written as DNA, the CDR3 is TGTGCCAGCAGTTTATATTGGGGGCTAGCGGACTACAATGAGCAGTTCTTC.

This clonotype was detected many times. The gene calls are TRBV7-2 and TRBJ1-4; D is possibly TRBD1 (6 bases). Trimming removed 4 bases from V and 10 bases from J, with 13 bases in between. The CDR3 has 13 residues. CDR1 is SGHTA and CDR2 is FQGNSA in the germline V gene. The DNA of the CDR3 is TGTGCCAGCAGCTCAACGGACAGTAGAAAACTGTTTTTT. Protein sequence: CASSSTDSRKLFF.

This clonotype was counted between two and nine times. V is TRBV3-1 and J is TRBJ2-1, with D possibly being TRBD2 (5 bases). The CDR3 sequence is 11 residues long. The germline V gene has CDR1 LGHDT and CDR2 YNNKEL (reference sequence). The ends were cut back, 7 bases at V and 8 bases at J, with 9 bases in the middle. The CDR3 DNA follows: TGTGCCAGCAAGTGGGGAGATGAGCAGTTCTTC. Its translation is CASKWGDEQFF.

V gene TRBV6-5 combines with J gene TRBJ2-4, with D perhaps given as TRBD1 or TRBD2 (5 bases each). The CDR3 has 15 residues. Germline CDR1 and CDR2: MNHEY and SVGAGI. V was trimmed by 6 bases and J by 6 bases, leaving 18 bases between them. The CDR3 is CASSDWGPDRNIQYF. The CDR3 coding sequence is TGTGCCAGCAGCGATTGGGGACCCGACAGAAACATTCAGTACTTC.

This clonotype has just a few counts. The chain has TRBV20-1 and TRBJ2-5, with 10 bases aligning to TRBD2. The J segment lost 5 bases and the V segment lost 0 bases, leaving 9 bases of the junction unmatched. Germline V gene lookup returns CDR1 DFQATT and CDR2 SNEGSKA (reference sequence). This CDR3 comprises 16 residues. The CDR3 sequence: CSARDPAGGPWETQYF. The CDR3 DNA is TGCAGTGCTAGAGATCCAGCGGGAGGGCCTTGGGAGACCCAGTACTTC.

This clonotype was observed a few times. This sequence joins TRBV14 and TRBJ2-6; the D is unclear. The germline V and J ends were trimmed by 3 bases and 0 bases, with 12 bases remaining between them. Germline lookup yields CDR1 SGHDN and CDR2 FVKESK. The CDR3 is 17 amino acids. The CDR3 loop is CASSQAQALSGANVLTF. CDR3 nucleotides: TGTGCCAGCAGCCAGGCGCAGGCCCTCTCTGGGGCCAACGTCCTGACTTTC.